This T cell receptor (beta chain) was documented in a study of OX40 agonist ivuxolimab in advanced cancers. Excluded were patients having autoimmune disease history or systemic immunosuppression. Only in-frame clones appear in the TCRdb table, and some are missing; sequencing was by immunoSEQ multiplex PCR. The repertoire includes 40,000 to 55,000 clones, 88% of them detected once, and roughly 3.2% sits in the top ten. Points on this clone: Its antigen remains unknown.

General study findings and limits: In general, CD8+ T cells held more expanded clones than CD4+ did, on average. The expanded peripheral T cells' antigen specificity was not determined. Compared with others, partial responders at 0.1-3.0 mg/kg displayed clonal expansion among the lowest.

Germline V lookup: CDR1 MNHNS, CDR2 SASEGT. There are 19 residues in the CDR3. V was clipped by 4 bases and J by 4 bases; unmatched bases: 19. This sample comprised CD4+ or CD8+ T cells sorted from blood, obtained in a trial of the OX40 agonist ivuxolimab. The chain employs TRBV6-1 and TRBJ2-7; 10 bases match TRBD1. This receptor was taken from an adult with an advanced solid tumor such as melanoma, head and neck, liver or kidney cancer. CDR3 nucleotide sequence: TGTGCCAGCAGTGGAGGTCCAGGGGGACAGGGGCGCGGGCTATACGAGCAGTACTTC. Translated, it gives CASSGGPGGQGRGLYEQYF.